This T cell receptor (beta chain) was documented in a study of T cell responses to AZD1222 COVID-19 vaccine. For this clone: What it recognizes is unknown.

Overall study findings and caveats: Mostly white British, mostly female donors; authors suggested clonal diversity may be underestimated. Along spike, vaccine-associated CD4 TCRs were found throughout, with dominance at 160-218 and 743-854. Reports indicate that nearly half of spike-specific TCRs are directed at unmutated variant regions. Two AZD1222 doses significantly raised spike-specific TCR breadth and depth over controls.

V was cut by 2 bases and J by 4 bases, with 12 bases left in between. The CDR3 is 15 residues long. Germline assignment: CDR1 MNHEY and CDR2 SVGEGT. The data were produced by immunoSEQ multiplex PCR, yet TCRdb's version contains in-frame clones alone and is incomplete. The sample holds 150,000 to 250,000 clones, about nine tenths seen once. The source of this sequence is an adult who received the AZD1222 COVID-19 vaccine. The specimen was peripheral blood, collected 28 days after the second AZD1222 dose. The gene calls are TRBV6-2 or TRBV6-3 and TRBJ1-5; D possibly corresponds to TRBD1 (5 bases). CDR3 DNA: TGTGCCAGCAGTTACGAGGGGCTAGGGAATCAGCCCCAGCATTTT. This encodes CASSYEGLGNQPQHF.